Presented here are 6 T cell receptor beta chains from one specimen sequenced in a study of cytomegalovirus exposure and HLA in healthy donors. In the PCR, 60 Vbeta and 13 Jbeta primers were used. TCRdb keeps only in-frame clones here, not all; method: immunoSEQ multiplex PCR. The sample includes 95,000 to 150,000 clones, 80% to 85% of them seen just once. The sample consisted of PBMCs. These receptors all come from a man aged 30 to 45 in good health and CMV-seronegative.

V usage is TRBV5-4 and J usage is TRBJ1-1; 7 bases map to TRBD1. V shed 2 bases and J 2 bases; nucleotides not matched to a gene: 6. CDR1 SGHNT and CDR2 YYREEE come from the germline V gene (reference sequence). The CDR3 has 15 amino acids. The CDR3 bases are TGTGCCAGCAGCTTACCTAGGACAGGAAACACTGAAGCTTTCTTT. Protein product: CASSLPRTGNTEAFF.

This chain uses TRBV9 with TRBJ2-3; 12 nucleotides align to TRBD1. From germline, CDR1 is SGDLS and CDR2 YYNGEE. The CDR3 loop spans 19 amino acids. J gave up 3 bases and V 3 bases, and 14 bases lay outside the gene matches. In DNA, the CDR3 is TGTGCCAGCAGCGCGGGACAGGGGGCGTCAAGGGCACGGACAGATACGCAGTATTTT. The encoded protein is CASSAGQGASRARTDTQYF. Together with reference TRBV9 and TRBJ2-3, the CDR3 gives the full variable domain: DSGVTQTPKHLITATGQRVTLRCSPRSGDLSVYWYQQSLDQGLQFLIQYYNGEERAKGNILERFSAQQFPDLHSELNLSSLELGDSALYFCASSAGQGASRARTDTQYFGPGTRLTVL.

The rearrangement joins TRBV19 to TRBJ2-3; D is unresolved. The V gene lost 3 bases and the J gene lost 0 bases, with 7 bases spanning the gap. Germline lookup yields CDR1 LNHDA and CDR2 SQIVND (reference sequence). The CDR3 has 14 residues. The CDR3 nucleotides are TGTGCCAGTAGTATCAGTGTTAGCACAGATACGCAGTATTTT. Amino acids: CASSISVSTDTQYF.

This sequence joins TRBV5-4 and TRBJ1-2, with 9 bases aligning to TRBD1. Trimming at V came to 0 bases and at J to 10 bases, leaving 10 bases not matched to a gene. Germline CDR1 SGHNT, CDR2 YYREEE (reference sequence). The CDR3 has 15 amino acids. This chain's CDR3 is CASSLARGTGKHYTF. CDR3 sequence (DNA): TGTGCCAGCAGCTTGGCCCGTGGGACAGGGAAGCACTACACCTTC. The full variable domain, in which reference TRBV5-4 and TRBJ1-2 provide the parts outside the CDR3, is ETGVTQSPTHLIKTRGQQVTLRCSSQSGHNTVSWYQQALGQGPQFIFQYYREEENGRGNFPPRFSGLQFPNYSSELNVNALELDDSALYLCASSLARGTGKHYTFGSGTRLTVV.

The chain links TRBV5-4 to TRBJ1-2; a possible D gene is TRBD1 (5 bases). Germline V gene lookup returns CDR1 SGHNT and CDR2 YYREEE (reference sequence). The V gene lost 4 bases and the J gene lost 6 bases, with 19 bases spanning the gap. The CDR3 sequence is 15 residues long. In nucleotides, the CDR3 is TGTGCCAGCAGCCGAGTCGGCAGGGTATTGGATGGCTACACCTTC. It encodes CASSRVGRVLDGYTF.

The chain employs TRBV4-1 and TRBJ1-5; 7 bases align to TRBD1. The CDR3 covers 15 residues. Germline CDR1 is MGHRA and CDR2 is YSYEKL. The V and J ends lost 1 base and 6 bases, in that order; junction bases with no gene match: 6. The CDR3 sequence is CASSQALNRGQPQHF. In nucleotides, the CDR3 is TGCGCCAGCAGCCAAGCCCTCAACAGGGGTCAGCCCCAGCATTTT.